The 23 T cell receptor beta chains below all came from one sample that was sequenced in a study of CD8 T cells in Susac syndrome. The RNA input was about 0.5 to 1 ug, and it was reverse transcribed with random hexamers. TCRdb passed the immunoSEQ multiplex PCR reads through MiXCR, listing each CDR3 protein once. The sample records around 110,000 distinct CDR3 sequences, roughly 94% being singletons. Sequencing was performed on CD8+ T cells from PBMCs. These receptors came from a human donor with Susac syndrome.

The chain has TRBV7-6 and TRBJ1-6; maybe TRBD1 (5 bases). The V gene's germline CDR1 is SGHVS and CDR2 FNYEAQ. The CDR3 contains 15 residues. The germline V and J ends were trimmed by 4 bases and 3 bases, with 10 bases remaining between them. CDR3 coding DNA: TGTGCCAGCAGCTCCGGGGGGGGCTATAATTCACCCCTCCACTTT. It is translated as CASSSGGGYNSPLHF.

The rearrangement uses TRBV6-6 and TRBJ1-6; a possible D gene is TRBD1 (6 bases). The V end lost 5 bases, the J end lost 15 bases, and 17 bases lay between the germline ends. The CDR3 is 13 amino acids. The germline CDR1 and CDR2 sequences are MNHNY and SVGAGI (reference sequence). CDR3 sequence reads: CASSGGGIHHLHF. CDR3 DNA sequence: TGTGCCAGCAGTGGAGGGGGAATTCACCACCTCCACTTT.

V and J are TRBV12-3 or TRBV12-4 and TRBJ2-5; 10 nucleotides align to TRBD1. The CDR3 sequence is 15 residues long. With V trimmed by 1 base and J by 4 bases, 3 bases remained unmatched. In DNA, the CDR3 is TGTGCCAGCAGTTTAGTAAGACAGGGGGCAGAGACCCAGTACTTC. It translates to CASSLVRQGAETQYF.

The J gene is TRBJ1-5, the V gene TRBV12-3 or TRBV12-4; D unclear. V was cut by 7 bases and J by 3 bases, with 13 bases left in between. This CDR3 has 14 residues. CDR3 protein: CASMEGQLNQPQHF. In nucleotides, the CDR3 is TGTGCCAGCATGGAAGGGCAGCTCAATCAGCCCCAGCATTTT.

This chain uses TRBV5-1 with TRBJ1-2, with a tentative D call TRBD1 (5 bases). The CDR3 sequence is 13 residues long. Germline CDR1 is SGHRS and CDR2 is YFSETQ. The V end lost 0 bases, the J end lost 8 bases, and 11 bases lay between the germline ends. Here the CDR3 reads CASSLEGTGGYTF. For the CDR3, the DNA is TGCGCCAGCAGCTTGGAGGGGACGGGAGGCTACACCTTC.

The chain employs TRBV6-5 and TRBJ2-5; D uncertain. V was clipped by 0 bases and J by 3 bases, with 8 bases between them. This CDR3 spans 14 amino acids. Germline V CDR1 and CDR2: MNHEY, SVGAGI. The CDR3 DNA is TGTGCCAGCAGTTACTCTTGGGCGGAAGAGACCCAGTACTTC. Translating gives CASSYSWAEETQYF.

The chain employs TRBV27 and TRBJ1-2; D is unresolved. The CDR3 runs 14 residues. V lost 5 bases and J lost 0, with 10 bases in between. The V gene's germline CDR1 is MNHEY and CDR2 SMNVEV (reference sequence). For the CDR3, the DNA is TGTGCCAGCAGTCCAATGACACCTAACTATGGCTACACCTTC. Its translation: CASSPMTPNYGYTF.

The V call is TRBV3-1, the J call TRBJ1-1; D might be TRBD1 (5 bases). The CDR3 runs to 15 residues. V lost 0 bases and J 4 bases, leaving 12 bases between the germline ends. Germline CDR1 reads LGHDT; CDR2 reads YNNKEL (reference sequence). The CDR3 DNA follows: TGTGCCAGCAGCCAAGAAGTGGGACTGCTCACTGAAGCTTTCTTT. Encoded protein: CASSQEVGLLTEAFF. Filled out from reference TRBV3-1 and TRBJ1-1, the complete variable domain reads DTAVSQTPKYLVTQMGNDKSIKCEQNLGHDTMYWYKQDSKKFLKIMFSYNNKELIINETVPNRFSPKSPDKAHLNLHINSLELGDSAVYFCASSQEVGLLTEAFFGQGTRLTVV.

The rearrangement links TRBV29-1 to TRBJ2-5, with D uncertain. The CDR3 length is 13 residues. Germline assignment: CDR1 SQVTM and CDR2 ANQGSEA. V gave up 6 bases and J gave up 1 base, with 12 bases separating them. For the CDR3, the DNA is TGCAGCGTCCAGGACGGTTTCCAAGAGACCCAGTACTTC. Protein sequence: CSVQDGFQETQYF.

V gene TRBV5-6 combines with J gene TRBJ1-1, with a possible D match to TRBD1 (6 bases). The ends were cut back, 0 bases at V and 6 bases at J, with 9 bases in the middle. The CDR3 length is 13 residues. CDR1 is SGHDT, CDR2 YYEEEE, per germline. For the CDR3, the DNA is TGTGCCAGCAGCTTGGGGCAGGGGCCTGAAGCTTTCTTT. It specifies CASSLGQGPEAFF. The full variable domain, its missing parts supplied by reference TRBV5-6 and TRBJ1-1, is DAGVTQSPTHLIKTRGQQVTLRCSPKSGHDTVSWYQQALGQGPQFIFQYYEEEERQRGNFPDRFSGHQFPNYSSELNVNALLLGDSALYLCASSLGQGPEAFFGQGTRLTVV.

The V call is TRBV13, the J call TRBJ2-1; possible D gene TRBD1, 6 bases. Per germline, CDR1 PRHDT and CDR2 FYEKMQ (reference sequence). Trimming took off 3 bases at V and 9 bases at J, with 15 bases between the two ends. This CDR3 is 14 amino acids long. CDR3 DNA: TGTGCCAGCAGCTTCCCGAGCCAGGGGACTGAGCAGTTCTTC. The encoded protein is CASSFPSQGTEQFF.

The V call is TRBV7-2, the J call TRBJ1-1; D unclear. V lost 0 bases, J lost 8 bases, and 10 bases lay in between. The V gene's germline CDR1 is SGHTA and CDR2 FQGNSA. The CDR3 covers 13 residues. CDR3 amino acids: CASSLAPGWEAFF. CDR3 nucleotides: TGTGCCAGCAGCTTAGCCCCGGGCTGGGAAGCTTTCTTT.

The chain couples TRBV5-1 to TRBJ2-2; tentatively, D is TRBD1 or TRBD2 (5 bases each). The CDR3 spans 15 residues. Germline CDR1 is SGHRS and CDR2 is YFSETQ. V was trimmed by 5 bases and J by 11 bases, leaving 22 bases between them. The CDR3 reads CASSSGSDTPGELFF. Written as DNA, the CDR3 is TGCGCCAGCAGTTCAGGCTCGGACACACCGGGAGAGCTGTTTTTT.

Written as DNA, the CDR3 is TGTGCCACCAGTGATGGGGATGAGCAGTTCTTC. Encoded protein: CATSDGDEQFF. V gene TRBV24-1 combines with J gene TRBJ2-1, with D unclear. From germline, CDR1 is KGHDR and CDR2 SFDVKD. The V gene lost 3 bases and the J gene lost 8 bases, with 4 bases spanning the gap. This CDR3 spans 11 amino acids.

This clonotype was seen only once. The rearrangement uses TRBV13 and TRBJ2-3, with D possibly TRBD1 on 5 matching bases. The CDR3 has 16 amino acids. V lost 7 bases and J 0 bases, leaving 17 bases between the germline ends. CDR1 is PRHDT and CDR2 is FYEKMQ in the germline V gene (reference sequence). CDR3 nucleotide sequence: TGTGCCAGCACCGCGACTGGACACTCTAGCACAGATACGCAGTATTTT. It yields the protein CASTATGHSSTDTQYF.

This clonotype was seen a single time. The chain joins TRBV4-1 to TRBJ2-7; D possibly corresponds to TRBD1 (6 bases). The CDR3 has 16 residues. Germline CDR1 is MGHRA and CDR2 is YSYEKL. V was shortened by 1 base and J by 4 bases, with 17 bases between the two germline ends. In nucleotides, the CDR3 is TGCGCCAGCAGCCAAGTATCCTGGGCACAGGGTTACGAGCAGTACTTC. Its translation: CASSQVSWAQGYEQYF.

This CDR3 reads CASSPTGFTDTQYF. The CDR3 nucleotides read TGTGCCAGCAGTCCGACAGGGTTCACAGATACGCAGTATTTT. The rearrangement joins TRBV27 to TRBJ2-3; 7 bases are shared with TRBD1. The CDR3 has 14 residues. With 5 bases clipped from V and 2 bases from J, the junction kept 4 bases outside the gene matches. Germline V CDR1 and CDR2: MNHEY, SMNVEV (reference sequence).

The V and J genes are TRBV20-1 and TRBJ1-1; no clear D gene. V shed 5 bases and J shed 1 base, with 8 bases lying between them. The CDR3 has 12 residues. Germline values: CDR1 DFQATT, CDR2 SNEGSKA (reference sequence). As DNA, the CDR3 is TGCAGTGCTCAAAGACCGAACACTGAAGCTTTCTTT. Its translation is CSAQRPNTEAFF.

The sample holds a few counts of this clonotype. The V and J genes are TRBV7-9 and TRBJ1-1; possible D gene TRBD1, 5 bases. This CDR3 region has 14 residues. The V gene's germline CDR1 is SEHNR and CDR2 FQNEAQ (reference sequence). Trimming took off 5 bases at V and 0 bases at J, with 10 bases between the two ends. The CDR3 is CASSPRQLNTEAFF. CDR3 nucleotide sequence: TGTGCCAGCAGCCCCCGACAGTTGAACACTGAAGCTTTCTTT.

This clonotype has a single count. The V gene is TRBV6-5, the J gene TRBJ1-2; D unresolved. Trimming removed 6 bases from V and 6 bases from J, with 17 bases in between. Germline V gene lookup returns CDR1 MNHEY and CDR2 SVGAGI. This CDR3 is built from 14 residues. The CDR3 DNA reads as TGTGCCAGCAGCCCCCGGAGCTATACGCATGGCTACACCTTC. Its protein product is CASSPRSYTHGYTF.

CDR3 bases: TGTGCCAGCGGTGGGGGAGGAGAGACCCAGTACTTC. Its translation is CASGGGGETQYF. The rearrangement joins TRBV2 to TRBJ2-5; perhaps TRBD2 as D (6 bases). Germline V gene data show CDR1 as SNHLY and CDR2 as FYNNEI. Trimming took off 8 bases at V and 4 bases at J, with 11 bases between the two ends. The CDR3 is 12 amino acids.

The V gene is TRBV4-1, the J gene TRBJ1-5; D perhaps matches TRBD1 (5 bases). V lost 3 bases and J lost 8, with 11 bases in between. CDR1 is MGHRA and CDR2 is YSYEKL in the germline V gene. This CDR3 comprises 13 residues. CDR3 bases: TGCGCCAGCAGCCAGGGATTGGGGGAGCCCCAGCATTTT. This gives the protein CASSQGLGEPQHF.

This rearrangement joins TRBV30 to TRBJ2-7; D possibly corresponds to TRBD2 (5 bases). The V end was cut by 0 bases, the J end by 5 bases, with 17 bases between. This CDR3 spans 15 amino acids. Germline V lookup: CDR1 GTSNPN, CDR2 SVGIG (reference sequence). As DNA, the CDR3 is TGTGCCTGGAGTGTACAACTGGACTTCCTTGACGAGCAGTACTTC. Translated, it gives CAWSVQLDFLDEQYF.